The 28 T cell receptor beta chains given below trace back to one sample, sequenced in a study of blood T cell repertoires in COVID-19. Generated by immunoSEQ multiplex PCR, the TCRdb table keeps only in-frame clones and is missing some. The sample lists about 330,000 clones, 87% occurring once. The sequencing sample was made of PBMCs or T cells enriched from blood (not recorded which). Every receptor here comes from a woman in her twenties or thirties who had recovered from COVID-19.

The genes are TRBV2 and TRBJ1-6; no definite D call. Trimming took off 7 bases at V and 8 bases at J, with 9 bases between the two ends. Germline V gene data show CDR1 as SNHLY and CDR2 as FYNNEI. The CDR3 sequence is 12 residues long. This CDR3 reads CASKALDSPLHF. CDR3 coding DNA: TGTGCCAGCAAGGCTCTAGATTCACCCCTCCACTTT.

This clone was seen a few times. The J gene is TRBJ1-3, the V gene TRBV6-1; D is undetermined. The germline V gene has CDR1 MNHNS and CDR2 SASEGT. The CDR3 is 14 residues long. V lost 2 bases to trimming and J lost 4 bases, with 9 bases between them. The CDR3 sequence is CASSEFGGGNTIYF. As DNA, the CDR3 is TGTGCCAGCAGTGAATTTGGAGGAGGAAACACCATATATTTT.

The chain uses TRBV30 and TRBJ2-1; D remains unclear. There are 11 residues in the CDR3. The germline V and J ends were trimmed by 4 bases and 3 bases, with 4 bases remaining between them. Germline V lookup: CDR1 GTSNPN, CDR2 SVGIG (reference sequence). For the CDR3, the DNA is TGTGCCTGGAACAGCTACAATGAGCAGTTCTTC. Translating gives CAWNSYNEQFF. The complete variable domain, with remaining parts taken from reference TRBV30 and TRBJ2-1, reads SQTIHQWPATLVQPVGSPLSLECTVEGTSNPNLYWYRQAAGRGLQLLFYSVGIGQISSEVPQNLSASRPQDRQFILSSKKLLLSDSGFYLCAWNSYNEQFFGPGTRLTVL.

The rearrangement uses TRBV28 and TRBJ1-1; maybe TRBD1 (6 bases). Deletions cut 1 base from V and 5 bases from J, with 14 bases between. Germline lookup yields CDR1 MDHEN and CDR2 SYDVKM. The CDR3 covers 15 residues. CDR3 bases: TGTGCCAGCAGTTTATCCGGGGGGCATTCGACTGAAGCTTTCTTT. It specifies CASSLSGGHSTEAFF.

This clone was seen a handful of times. This sequence joins TRBV9 and TRBJ2-7; a possible D gene is TRBD2 (6 bases). Germline CDR1 and CDR2: SGDLS and YYNGEE. The CDR3 is made up of 15 amino acids. Trimming took off 3 bases at V and 2 bases at J, with 15 bases between the two ends. Written as DNA, the CDR3 is TGTGCCAGCAGCGCCGTCGGGACTCCCACCTACGAGCAGTACTTC. Translating it yields CASSAVGTPTYEQYF.

The sample holds one count of this clone. The chain employs TRBV2 and TRBJ2-7, with 7 bases that match TRBD1. This CDR3 comprises 14 residues. Germline values: CDR1 SNHLY, CDR2 FYNNEI. V lost 7 bases and J lost 6; bases outside the gene matches: 12. The CDR3 reads CASTQAQGVREQYF. The CDR3 DNA sequence: TGTGCCAGCACCCAGGCGCAGGGGGTGCGCGAGCAGTACTTC.

This sequence joins TRBV5-4 and TRBJ2-5; D perhaps matches TRBD1 (6 bases). V lost 4 bases, J lost 3 bases, and 13 bases lay in between. This CDR3 spans 14 amino acids. The germline gives CDR1 SGHNT, CDR2 YYREEE (reference sequence). In DNA, the CDR3 is TGTGCCAGCAGCATAAGGACAGCTGAAGAGACCCAGTACTTC. It encodes CASSIRTAEETQYF.

Note on this clone: The sample contains more than one DNA sequence encoding this CDR3. The chain uses TRBV7-9 and TRBJ1-3, with D possibly TRBD1 on 5 matching bases. The CDR3 is 17 residues long. Germline loops: CDR1 SEHNR, CDR2 FQNEAQ (reference sequence). V was shortened by 2 bases and J by 0 bases, with 14 bases between the two germline ends. DNA of the CDR3: TGTGCCAGCAGCTTATGGGTCGGGGGGAACTCTGGAAACACCATATATTTT. Its translation is CASSLWVGGNSGNTIYF.

The CDR3 coding sequence is TGTGCCTGGAGTAACCTACAGGGACCCAACACCATATATTTT. Amino acid sequence: CAWSNLQGPNTIYF. The chain links TRBV30 to TRBJ1-3; D might be TRBD1 (6 bases). The V end was cut by 2 bases, the J end by 7 bases, with 15 bases between. The CDR3 consists of 14 residues. CDR1 GTSNPN and CDR2 SVGIG come from the germline V gene (reference sequence).

The chain joins TRBV20-1 to TRBJ2-5, with D perhaps matching TRBD2 (5 bases). Trimming removed 0 bases at V and 10 bases at J, with 9 bases between. The CDR3 spans 11 residues. The germline CDR1 and CDR2 sequences are DFQATT and SNEGSKA (reference sequence). The CDR3 protein is CSARDRAGQYF. For the CDR3, the DNA is TGCAGTGCTAGAGATAGGGCGGGCCAGTACTTC.

This rearrangement joins TRBV7-6 to TRBJ1-3, with TRBD1 as a possible D gene (5 bases). V lost 5 bases and J lost 1, with 21 bases in between. The CDR3 covers 18 residues. CDR1 and CDR2 (germline): SGHVS, FNYEAQ. The DNA of the CDR3 is TGTGCCAGCAGCGCGCCCCCCCAGGGAAAAAGGTCTGGAAACACCATATATTTT. It encodes CASSAPPQGKRSGNTIYF. Filled out from reference TRBV7-6 and TRBJ1-3, the complete variable domain reads GAGVSQSPRYKVTKRGQDVALRCDPISGHVSLYWYRQALGQGPEFLTYFNYEAQQDKSGLPNDRFSAERPEGSISTLTIQRTEQRDSAMYRCASSAPPQGKRSGNTIYFGEGSWLTVV.

The J gene is TRBJ1-1, the V gene TRBV6-5, with TRBD1 matching 7 bases. Trimming took 6 bases from V and 1 from J; bases not matched to a gene: 8. This CDR3 contains 15 residues. Per germline, CDR1 MNHEY and CDR2 SVGAGI. CDR3 protein: CASSPQGSKNTEAFF. CDR3 DNA: TGTGCCAGCAGCCCACAGGGGTCAAAGAACACTGAAGCTTTCTTT.

This chain links TRBV12-3 or TRBV12-4 with TRBJ1-2, with D possibly being TRBD1 (6 bases). The CDR3 has 12 amino acids. Trimming removed 3 bases at V and 4 bases at J, with 6 bases between. The CDR3, as DNA: TGTGCCAGCAGTTTGGACAGCTATGGCTACACCTTC. This gives the protein CASSLDSYGYTF.

The chain uses TRBV11-3 and TRBJ1-1; D perhaps matches TRBD1 (5 bases). CDR3 length equals 13 residues. Deletions cut 4 bases from V and 1 base from J, with 7 bases between. The germline V gene encodes CDR1 SGHNT and CDR2 YENEEA. CDR3 DNA: TGTGCCAGCAGCTCAGGGCCGAACACTGAAGCTTTCTTT. This encodes CASSSGPNTEAFF. The whole variable domain, filled in from reference TRBV11-3 and TRBJ1-1, reads EAGVVQSPRYKIIEKKQPVAFWCNPISGHNTLYWYLQNLGQGPELLIRYENEEAVDDSQLPKDRFSAERLKGVDSTLKIQPAELGDSAVYLCASSSGPNTEAFFGQGTRLTVV.

The V gene is TRBV6-2 or TRBV6-3, the J gene TRBJ2-2; maybe TRBD2 (5 bases). Germline V gives CDR1 MNHEY, CDR2 SVGEGT. Trimming took 5 bases from V and 3 from J, leaving 13 bases between them. The CDR3 contains 15 residues. In DNA form, the CDR3 reads TGTGCCAGCAGTGATACGGGGTTCTACACCGGGGAGCTGTTTTTT. Amino acids: CASSDTGFYTGELFF.

This chain connects TRBV9 to TRBJ1-2; maybe TRBD1 (6 bases). V dropped 3 bases and J dropped 12 bases, with 9 bases sitting between them. This CDR3 contains 10 residues. Germline V lookup: CDR1 SGDLS, CDR2 YYNGEE. As DNA, the CDR3 is TGTGCCAGCAGCGCGGGACACCACACCTTC. Translation gives CASSAGHHTF.

The chain joins TRBV7-2 to TRBJ2-1; no definite D call. Trimming removed 5 bases at V and 6 bases at J, with 17 bases between. The CDR3 consists of 15 residues. Germline V gene sequence: CDR1 SGHTA, CDR2 FQGNSA. The CDR3 DNA reads TGTGCCAGCAGCGCAGTGACTTGGTTCTTCAATGAGCAGTTCTTC. This translates into CASSAVTWFFNEQFF.

CDR3 loop: CASSRRGVLNTEAFF. CDR3 sequence (DNA): TGTGCCAGCAGCCGACGGGGGGTATTGAACACTGAAGCTTTCTTT. The chain joins TRBV5-8 to TRBJ1-1, with a weak D call TRBD1 (5 bases). CDR3 size: 15 residues. V lost 4 bases and J lost 0, with 13 bases in between. The germline V gene encodes CDR1 SGHTS and CDR2 YDEGEE.

J is TRBJ1-1 and V is TRBV29-1, with 10 bases that match TRBD1. With 1 base clipped from V and 7 bases from J, the junction kept 9 bases outside the gene matches. Germline V gene lookup returns CDR1 SQVTM and CDR2 ANQGSEA. The CDR3 has 15 residues. The CDR3 DNA follows: TGCAGCGTTGAAGTTTCTCCCGGGACAGGGGTTGAAGCTTTCTTT. Translation gives CSVEVSPGTGVEAFF.

This sequence joins TRBV5-1 and TRBJ2-1; 9 nucleotides align to TRBD1. V was pared by 0 bases and J by 6 bases, with 4 bases of the junction left unmatched. CDR1 is SGHRS and CDR2 is YFSETQ in the germline V gene. The CDR3 is made up of 15 amino acids. CDR3 in amino acids: CASSLAGTGINEQFF. The DNA of the CDR3 is TGCGCCAGCAGCTTGGCCGGGACAGGGATCAATGAGCAGTTCTTC. Using reference TRBV5-1 and TRBJ2-1 for the parts outside the CDR3, the full variable domain is KAGVTQTPRYLIKTRGQQVTLSCSPISGHRSVSWYQQTPGQGLQFLFEYFSETQRNKGNFPGRFSGRQFSNSRSEMNVSTLELGDSALYLCASSLAGTGINEQFFGPGTRLTVL.

The chain links TRBV21-1 to TRBJ1-4. TRBV21-1 is an annotated pseudogene. The CDR3 consists of 16 residues. The CDR3: CASSKRSDGGNEKLFF. The CDR3 DNA reads as TGTGCCAGCAGCAAAAGGTCCGATGGAGGTAATGAAAAACTGTTTTTT.

The chain joins TRBV7-9 to TRBJ1-1; 7 bases match TRBD1. With 5 bases clipped from V and 4 bases from J, the junction kept 7 bases outside the gene matches. CDR1 and CDR2 from the germline V gene are SEHNR and FQNEAQ (reference sequence). The CDR3 totals 14 residues. CDR3 DNA sequence: TGTGCCAGCAGCGAAGACAGGGTGGCCACTGAAGCTTTCTTT. It codes for CASSEDRVATEAFF.

The chain uses TRBV6-5 and TRBJ1-1; 7 bases are shared with TRBD1. The CDR3 has 15 residues. Trimming cost V 4 bases and J 0 bases; bases outside gene matches: 5. CDR1 is MNHEY, CDR2 SVGAGI, per germline. CDR3 sequence (DNA): TGTGCCAGCAGTTGGCGGGACAGTTTGAACACTGAAGCTTTCTTT. Translated, it gives CASSWRDSLNTEAFF.

The sample holds a few counts of this clone. The chain has TRBV27 and TRBJ1-2, with D unresolved. CDR1 is MNHEY, CDR2 SMNVEV, per germline (reference sequence). The CDR3 totals 15 residues. V lost 2 bases, J lost 5 bases, and 15 bases lay in between. CDR3 sequence reads: CASSLREGPRYGYTF. Here the CDR3 DNA reads TGTGCCAGCAGTTTACGGGAGGGCCCTCGGTATGGCTACACCTTC.

A few counts support this clone. The chain links TRBV9 to TRBJ1-6; no reliable D call. Germline CDR1 is SGDLS and CDR2 is YYNGEE. Trimming shortened V by 4 bases and J by 0 bases, and 14 bases separated the two germline ends. CDR3 size: 17 residues. Written as DNA, the CDR3 is TGTGCCAGCAGCCCTTCCGACACGAGCTCCTATAATTCACCCCTCCACTTT. Translating gives CASSPSDTSSYNSPLHF.

The chain couples TRBV30 to TRBJ1-1, with D unresolved. The CDR3 spans 13 residues. CDR1 and CDR2 (germline): GTSNPN, SVGIG (reference sequence). With 1 base removed from V and 1 base from J, the gap between germline ends came to 7 bases. CDR3 sequence (DNA): TGTGCCTGGAGTGGGTCCAGGAACACTGAAGCTTTCTTT. It translates to CAWSGSRNTEAFF. The full variable domain, with the rest looked up from reference TRBV30 and TRBJ1-1, is SQTIHQWPATLVQPVGSPLSLECTVEGTSNPNLYWYRQAAGRGLQLLFYSVGIGQISSEVPQNLSASRPQDRQFILSSKKLLLSDSGFYLCAWSGSRNTEAFFGQGTRLTVV.

The CDR3 is CASSTPVPGGTYEQYF. Written as DNA, the CDR3 is TGTGCCAGCAGCACCCCGGTACCAGGGGGGACCTACGAGCAGTACTTC. V usage is TRBV11-2 and J usage is TRBJ2-7, with D possibly matching TRBD1 (7 bases). The CDR3 contains 16 residues. Trimming took off 5 bases at V and 2 bases at J, with 19 bases between the two ends. Germline-derived CDR1 and CDR2 are SGHAT and FQNNGV.

This clone was detected only once. V and J are TRBV2 and TRBJ1-4; TRBD1 aligns across 9 bases. Germline V gene sequence: CDR1 SNHLY, CDR2 FYNNEI. The CDR3 spans 14 residues. The V and J ends lost 9 bases and 11 bases, in that order; junction bases with no gene match: 13. As DNA, the CDR3 is TGTGCCAGTAGGACAGGGGTTGTTGTTCGGAAACTGTTTTTT. Amino acids: CASRTGVVVRKLFF.